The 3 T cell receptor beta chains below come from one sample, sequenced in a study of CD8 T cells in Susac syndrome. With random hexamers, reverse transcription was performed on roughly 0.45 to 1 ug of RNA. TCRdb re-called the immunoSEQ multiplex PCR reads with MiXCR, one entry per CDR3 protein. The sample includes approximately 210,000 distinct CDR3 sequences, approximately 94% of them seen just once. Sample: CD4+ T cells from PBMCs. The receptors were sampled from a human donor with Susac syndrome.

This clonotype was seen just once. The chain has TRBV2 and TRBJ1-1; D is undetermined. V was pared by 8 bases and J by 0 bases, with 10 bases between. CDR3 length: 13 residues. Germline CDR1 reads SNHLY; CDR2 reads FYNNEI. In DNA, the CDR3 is TGTGCCAGCGGGGAACAGATGAACACTGAAGCTTTCTTT. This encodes CASGEQMNTEAFF.

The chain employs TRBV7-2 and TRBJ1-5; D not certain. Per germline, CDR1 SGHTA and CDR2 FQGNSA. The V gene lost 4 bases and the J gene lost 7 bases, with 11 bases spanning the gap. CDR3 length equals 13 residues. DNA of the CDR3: TGTGCCAGCAGCTCTACATCGGGACAGCCCCAGCATTTT. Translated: CASSSTSGQPQHF.

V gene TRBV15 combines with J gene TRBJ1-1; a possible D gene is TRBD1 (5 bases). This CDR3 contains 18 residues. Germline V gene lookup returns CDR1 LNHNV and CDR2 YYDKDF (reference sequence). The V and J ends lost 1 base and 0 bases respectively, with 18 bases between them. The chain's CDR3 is CATSRAPPTVVMNTEAFF. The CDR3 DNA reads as TGTGCCACCAGCAGAGCACCCCCGACAGTAGTCATGAACACTGAAGCTTTCTTT.